The source of this T cell receptor beta chain is a study of T cell clonotyping in hematopoietic cell transplantation. General observations from the study: No sorting was done, leaving CD4 and CD8 contributions mixed.

The V gene's germline CDR1 is SGHTA and CDR2 FQGNSA. V lost 1 base and J 11 bases, leaving 12 bases between the germline ends. This CDR3 has 13 amino acids. Turning to this clone: What it recognizes is unknown.

Libraries were prepared by immunoSEQ multiplex PCR; TCRdb keeps only in-frame clonotypes and omits some of them. The sample carries fewer than 15,000 clones, roughly 92% recorded once. The receptor comes from a female patient in her fifties or sixties who had an allogeneic stem cell transplant from an unrelated donor, so the T cells may come from the graft donor. Some clones in this sample may be carry-over from other donors' samples. This chain connects TRBV7-2 to TRBJ1-5, with D unresolved. This sample comprised PBMCs, obtained 100 days after allogeneic stem cell transplant. The CDR3 DNA follows: TGTGCCAGCAGCTTAGATTGGGGAAGGGCCCAGCATTTT. The encoded protein is CASSLDWGRAQHF.